A selection of T cell receptor beta chains follows, all from one sample in a study of a mutant IDH1 vaccine in newly diagnosed glioma. These receptors have no identified antigens. Only in-frame clones appear in the TCRdb table, and some are missing; sequencing was by immunoSEQ multiplex PCR. The sample contains about 65,000 clones, 85% of which appear only once. Sequenced here: PBMCs, sampled from a glioma patient whose treatment included an IDH1 peptide vaccine. These receptors were taken from a man aged 25 to 45 with glioma. The conserved cysteine and the conserved F or W are not part of the CDR3 here.

len	v_gene	CDR3aa
11	TRBV4-2	ASSQDNTDTQY
14	TRBV16	ASSPPGFSMNTEAF
11	TRBV6-5	ASSYGQGNGYT
11	TRBV18	ASSPGGGQPQH
12	TRBV10-1	ASSEGGSQETQY
13	TRBV5-4	ASSLWTSGTDTQY
15	TRBV21-1	ASSVDDNRARNSPLH
12	TRBV6-5	ASSLGQGSYEQY
13	TRBV19	ASRAGTGGSGELF
15	TRBV5-1	ASSPKPGSPINQPQH
12	TRBV6-5	ASRRPSGHNEQF
13	TRBV5-4	ASSLKEGNEETQY
9	TRBV7-9	ASSLSIEAF
16	TRBV9	ASSPGRGFGANTDTQY
11	TRBV4-2	ASSHETGVFPY
15	TRBV19	ASSIWKGGYSTGELF
15	TRBV6-1	ASSEERRAGRWETQY
12	TRBV6-6	ASSYSARNTEAF
13	TRBV5-1	ASSSTGQTYETQY
13	TRBV18	ASSPVGGTNEKLF
10	TRBV6-5	ASSPRIGELF
14	TRBV5-4	ASSLEGRGLNTEAF
16	TRBV14	ASSQTTQTSELNNEQF
14	TRBV4-1	ASSNSPGLAGAEQY